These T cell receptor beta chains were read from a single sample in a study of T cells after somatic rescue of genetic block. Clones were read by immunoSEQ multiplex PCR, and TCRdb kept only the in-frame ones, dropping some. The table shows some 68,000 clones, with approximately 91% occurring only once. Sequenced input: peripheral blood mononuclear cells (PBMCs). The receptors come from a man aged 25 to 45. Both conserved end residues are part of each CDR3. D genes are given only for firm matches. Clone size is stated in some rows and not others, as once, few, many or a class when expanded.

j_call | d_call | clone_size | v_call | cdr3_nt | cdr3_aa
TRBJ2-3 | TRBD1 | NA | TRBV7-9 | TGTGCCAGCAGTACCGGGACAGGGAGAACAGATACGCAGTATTTT | CASSTGTGRTDTQYF
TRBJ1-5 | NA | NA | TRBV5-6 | TGTGCCAGCAGCTTGGCGGGATATCAGCCCCAGCATTTT | CASSLAGYQPQHF
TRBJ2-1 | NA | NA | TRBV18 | TGTGCCAGCTCACCACCCGGTAGCGGAGTCTACAATGAGCAGTTCTTC | CASSPPGSGVYNEQFF
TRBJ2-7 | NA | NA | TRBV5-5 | TGTGCCAGCAGCCCTAGGACTGGGCTCGAGCAGTACTTC | CASSPRTGLEQYF
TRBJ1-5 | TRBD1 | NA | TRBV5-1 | TGCGCCAGCAGCCCGGGACAGTATAATCAGCCCCAGCATTTT | CASSPGQYNQPQHF
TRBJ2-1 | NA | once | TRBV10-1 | TGCGCCAGCAGTGAGTACACCTACAATGAGCAGTTCTTC | CASSEYTYNEQFF
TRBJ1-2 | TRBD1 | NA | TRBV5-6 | TGTGCCAGCGACCAGGGGGCTGGCTACACCTTC | CASDQGAGYTF
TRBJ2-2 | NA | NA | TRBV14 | TGTGCCAGCAGCCCCCAAAACACCGGGGAGCTGTTTTTT | CASSPQNTGELFF
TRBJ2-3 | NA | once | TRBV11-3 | TGTGCCAGCAGCTTTAGATGGCCAGGGGACACGCAGTATTTT | CASSFRWPGDTQYF
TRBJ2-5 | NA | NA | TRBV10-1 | TGCGCCAGCAGCCGAGACCCGGGCGGGTCAAGATACTTC | CASSRDPGGSRYF
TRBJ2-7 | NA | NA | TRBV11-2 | TGTGCCAGCAGCTTCTCCGGGACCAACTACGAGCAGTACTTC | CASSFSGTNYEQYF
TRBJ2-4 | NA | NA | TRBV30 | TGTGCCTGGAGGCAGGAAAACATTCAGTACTTC | CAWRQENIQYF
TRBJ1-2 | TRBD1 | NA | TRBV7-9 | TGTGCCAGCAGCCCCTCGGACAGGGTGTACGGCTACACCTTC | CASSPSDRVYGYTF
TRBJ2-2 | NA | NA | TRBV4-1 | TGCGCCAGCAGCGAAACCGGGGAGCTGTTTTTT | CASSETGELFF
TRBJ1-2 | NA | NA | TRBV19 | TGTGCCAGTAGTCCAGGAAATGGCTACACCTTC | CASSPGNGYTF
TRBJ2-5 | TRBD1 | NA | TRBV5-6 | TGTGCCAGCAGCTTGGCCGGGACAGTACTCCGAGAGACCCAGTACTTC | CASSLAGTVLRETQYF